This passage covers 5 T cell receptor beta chains from one sample sequenced in a study of CD8+ T cells in alopecia areata. Using CD4, CD8alpha, NKG2D, NKG2ACE and other markers, pooled cutaneous lymph node cells were sorted. RNA was extracted and reverse transcribed into cDNA as the sequencing template. Produced via immunoSEQ multiplex PCR; TCRdb's table is partial and in-frame only. The sample holds approximately 300,000 clones, and no clone turns up only once. Sequenced: CD4+ T cells sorted from a lymph node. Source of these receptors: a C3H/HeJ mouse with alopecia areata. MHC haplotype here: H2-k.

As to this clone: The gene names here belong to mouse. The read stops 4 residues short of the end of the CDR3; the missing end is completed from the germline J gene. This sequence joins TRBV13-1 and TRBJ1-2; 7 bases fit TRBD1. Germline lookup yields CDR1 NSHNY and CDR2 SYGAGN. The CDR3 consists of 15 residues. V lost 0 bases, J lost 4 bases, and 6 bases stayed unmatched. CDR3 DNA (partial): TGTGCCAGCAGTGATGAGAGACAGGGAGGCTCC. Protein sequence: CASSDERQGGS. The full CDR3 sequence reads CASSDERQGGSDYTF.

About this clone: Gene and germline names: mouse. Read data end 4 residues before the CDR3 end; the end is taken from the germline J gene. This sequence joins TRBV13-1 and TRBJ2-4, with no clear D. Germline lookup yields CDR1 NSHNY and CDR2 SYGAGN. The ends were cut back, 4 bases at V and 3 bases at J, with 9 bases in the middle. The length of the CDR3 is 13 residues. The part of the CDR3 DNA that was read is TGTGCCAGCAGTCCTGGAGACCAAAAC. Translating it yields CASSPGDQN. In full, the CDR3 reads CASSPGDQNTLYF.

Worth noting for this clone: These gene names are mouse names. The read falls 4 residues short of the CDR3 end, and the missing part is taken from the germline J gene. The V call is TRBV19, the J call TRBJ2-1; D perhaps matches TRBD1 (6 bases). Germline CDR1 is FNHDT and CDR2 is SITEND (reference sequence). This CDR3 has 14 amino acids. Trimming left V 4 bases short and J 0 bases short, with 8 bases between. This chain's CDR3 is CASSQGPNYAEQFF. The sequenced CDR3 bases are TGTGCCAGCAGTCAGGGGCCTAACTATGCT.

This clone was recorded a few times. Here the gene names and germline are mouse. The sequenced fragment ends 3 residues before the CDR3 boundary, so the rest is inferred from the germline J gene. The same CDR3 can be traced to other DNA sequences in this sample. This chain connects TRBV13-1 to TRBJ1-6; 7 positions agree with TRBD1. TRBJ1-6 is an open reading frame, and its role is uncertain. The junction had 2 bases not matched to a gene; V was cut back by 5 bases and J by 9 bases. The V gene's germline CDR1 is NSHNY and CDR2 SYGAGN. The CDR3 length is 12 residues. CDR3 sequence reads: CASRTGSSPLYF. The DNA read from the CDR3 is TGTGCCAGCAGGACAGGGAGTTCGCCC.

This clone has more than one count but fewer than ten. Germline and genes: mouse. The sequence runs out 4 residues before the end of the CDR3; the remainder is reconstructed from the germline J gene. The rearrangement links TRBV13-3 to TRBJ1-2, with 9 bases lining up with TRBD1. The germline gives CDR1 NNHDY, CDR2 SYVADS. There are 14 residues in the CDR3. After removal of 5 bases from V and 2 bases from J, the junction contained 4 bases not matched to a gene. The CDR3 sequence is CASRRQGGNSDYTF. The CDR3 DNA, read in part, is TGTGCCAGCAGGCGACAGGGGGGGAACTCC.